This is a list of T cell receptor beta chains from one sample in a study of blood T cell repertoires in COVID-19. Method: immunoSEQ multiplex PCR; TCRdb's copy keeps in-frame clones and lacks some. The profile shows approximately 200,000 clones, around 87% of them singletons. The sequenced material came from peripheral blood. Every receptor here comes from a man in his 60s who had recovered from COVID-19. Each CDR3 is given with its conserved first and last residue. Fields, in order: V gene, CDR3 length, D gene, J gene, clone size, CDR3 protein, CDR3 DNA. D genes are given only for firm matches. For some rows the clone size is stated as once, few or many, or as a class when expanded; others skip it.

V gene: TRBV19; CDR3 length: 14; D gene: TRBD2; J gene: TRBJ2-5; clone size: NA; CDR3 protein: CASSIGGAQETQYF; CDR3 DNA: TGTGCCAGTAGTATCGGGGGGGCGCAAGAGACCCAGTACTTC
V gene: TRBV19; CDR3 length: 14; D gene: TRBD2; J gene: TRBJ2-7; clone size: NA; CDR3 protein: CASSTAGAPYEQYF; CDR3 DNA: TGTGCCAGTAGTACAGCGGGGGCACCCTACGAGCAGTACTTC
V gene: TRBV7-9; CDR3 length: 13; D gene: NA; J gene: TRBJ2-5; clone size: NA; CDR3 protein: CASLGGQQETQYF; CDR3 DNA: TGTGCCAGCCTAGGTGGACAGCAAGAGACCCAGTACTTC
V gene: TRBV4-2; CDR3 length: 18; D gene: TRBD2; J gene: TRBJ2-1; clone size: NA; CDR3 protein: CASSQDMGGGTSYNEQFF; CDR3 DNA: TGTGCCAGCAGCCAAGATATGGGCGGGGGGACCTCCTACAATGAGCAGTTCTTC
V gene: TRBV7-3; CDR3 length: 16; D gene: NA; J gene: TRBJ1-1; clone size: NA; CDR3 protein: CASSQGHGARNTEAFF; CDR3 DNA: TGTGCCAGCAGCCAGGGGCACGGGGCGCGGAACACTGAAGCTTTCTTT
V gene: TRBV3-1/TRBV3-2; CDR3 length: 12; D gene: TRBD1; J gene: TRBJ1-2; clone size: NA; CDR3 protein: CASSQGDRGYTF; CDR3 DNA: TGTGCCAGCAGCCAAGGGGACAGGGGCTACACCTTC
V gene: TRBV7-6; CDR3 length: 19; D gene: TRBD2; J gene: TRBJ2-5; clone size: NA; CDR3 protein: CASSLKATSGGPAGQTQYF; CDR3 DNA: TGTGCCAGCAGCTTAAAGGCTACTAGCGGGGGGCCAGCCGGGCAGACCCAGTACTTC
V gene: TRBV7-8; CDR3 length: 11; D gene: NA; J gene: TRBJ2-7; clone size: NA; CDR3 protein: CASSSIYEQYF; CDR3 DNA: TGTGCCAGCAGCTCAATTTACGAGCAGTACTTC
V gene: TRBV28; CDR3 length: 19; D gene: TRBD2; J gene: TRBJ2-5; clone size: NA; CDR3 protein: CASSFILSGEGVGQETQYF; CDR3 DNA: TGTGCCAGCAGTTTCATCCTCTCCGGGGAGGGCGTGGGTCAAGAGACCCAGTACTTC
V gene: TRBV12-3/TRBV12-4; CDR3 length: 13; D gene: NA; J gene: TRBJ2-3; clone size: few; CDR3 protein: CASAGLSTDTQYF; CDR3 DNA: TGTGCCAGCGCGGGACTCAGCACAGATACGCAGTATTTT
V gene: TRBV6-2/TRBV6-3; CDR3 length: 12; D gene: NA; J gene: TRBJ1-1; clone size: NA; CDR3 protein: CASSGSGWLAFF; CDR3 DNA: TGTGCCAGCAGCGGGTCCGGGTGGTTGGCTTTCTTT
V gene: TRBV27; CDR3 length: 16; D gene: NA; J gene: TRBJ1-4; clone size: NA; CDR3 protein: CASSSKGLTTNEKLFF; CDR3 DNA: TGTGCCAGCAGTTCAAAGGGGCTAACAACTAATGAAAAACTGTTTTTT
V gene: TRBV7-3; CDR3 length: 13; D gene: TRBD1; J gene: TRBJ1-2; clone size: NA; CDR3 protein: CASSLDRGLGYTF; CDR3 DNA: TGTGCCAGCAGCCTCGACAGGGGACTAGGCTACACCTTC
V gene: TRBV12-5; CDR3 length: 13; D gene: NA; J gene: TRBJ2-1; clone size: few; CDR3 protein: CASGLDLAGEQFF; CDR3 DNA: TGTGCTAGTGGTTTGGATCTAGCAGGTGAGCAGTTCTTC
V gene: TRBV19; CDR3 length: 16; D gene: TRBD2; J gene: TRBJ2-7; clone size: NA; CDR3 protein: CASSIGSGGPSYEQYF; CDR3 DNA: TGTGCCAGTAGTATAGGTAGCGGGGGGCCCTCCTACGAGCAGTACTTC
V gene: TRBV19; CDR3 length: 18; D gene: NA; J gene: TRBJ2-6; clone size: NA; CDR3 protein: CASMNPWAGSSGANVLTF; CDR3 DNA: TGTGCCAGTATGAACCCGTGGGCAGGCAGCTCTGGGGCCAACGTCCTGACTTTC
V gene: TRBV28; CDR3 length: 12; D gene: NA; J gene: TRBJ1-5; clone size: NA; CDR3 protein: CASSAPRVSQHF; CDR3 DNA: TGTGCCAGCAGTGCACCGCGGGTATCCCAGCATTTT
V gene: TRBV20-1; CDR3 length: 15; D gene: TRBD2; J gene: TRBJ2-1; clone size: NA; CDR3 protein: CSARAGGMENTEQFF; CDR3 DNA: TGCAGTGCTCGTGCGGGAGGGATGGAGAACACTGAGCAGTTCTTC
V gene: TRBV25-1; CDR3 length: 15; D gene: NA; J gene: TRBJ1-2; clone size: few; CDR3 protein: CASSEWGGAGHGYTF; CDR3 DNA: TGTGCCAGCAGTGAATGGGGGGGCGCGGGCCATGGCTACACCTTC
V gene: TRBV30; CDR3 length: 13; D gene: TRBD1; J gene: TRBJ1-2; clone size: NA; CDR3 protein: CAWSVTGGLGYTF; CDR3 DNA: TGTGCCTGGAGTGTAACAGGGGGATTGGGCTACACCTTC
V gene: TRBV30; CDR3 length: 12; D gene: NA; J gene: TRBJ1-2; clone size: NA; CDR3 protein: CAWSALASSYTF; CDR3 DNA: TGTGCCTGGAGTGCACTCGCCTCCAGCTACACCTTC
V gene: TRBV6-5; CDR3 length: 16; D gene: NA; J gene: TRBJ1-3; clone size: few; CDR3 protein: CASSYGASPSGNTIYF; CDR3 DNA: TGTGCCAGCAGTTACGGTGCCAGTCCCTCTGGAAACACCATATATTTT
V gene: TRBV5-1; CDR3 length: 14; D gene: TRBD2; J gene: TRBJ2-5; clone size: NA; CDR3 protein: CASSLLATQETQYF; CDR3 DNA: TGCGCCAGCAGCTTACTAGCGACCCAAGAGACCCAGTACTTC
V gene: TRBV5-1; CDR3 length: 13; D gene: NA; J gene: TRBJ1-1; clone size: NA; CDR3 protein: CASRPAGNTEAFF; CDR3 DNA: TGCGCCAGCAGGCCCGCGGGAAACACTGAAGCTTTCTTT
V gene: TRBV6-5; CDR3 length: 15; D gene: TRBD2; J gene: TRBJ2-1; clone size: NA; CDR3 protein: CASTSPSGNYNEQFF; CDR3 DNA: TGTGCCAGCACCTCACCTAGCGGGAACTACAATGAGCAGTTCTTC
V gene: TRBV27; CDR3 length: 13; D gene: NA; J gene: TRBJ1-1; clone size: NA; CDR3 protein: CASRLMGGTEAFF; CDR3 DNA: TGTGCCAGCAGACTGATGGGAGGCACTGAAGCTTTCTTT
V gene: TRBV12-3/TRBV12-4; CDR3 length: 11; D gene: NA; J gene: TRBJ2-1; clone size: NA; CDR3 protein: CASVGADEQFF; CDR3 DNA: TGTGCCAGCGTGGGGGCCGATGAGCAGTTCTTC
V gene: TRBV11-3; CDR3 length: 11; D gene: NA; J gene: TRBJ1-1; clone size: NA; CDR3 protein: CASSLDGKAFF; CDR3 DNA: TGTGCCAGCAGCTTAGACGGGAAAGCTTTCTTT
V gene: TRBV6-5; CDR3 length: 13; D gene: NA; J gene: TRBJ1-6; clone size: NA; CDR3 protein: CASRQGAQSPLHF; CDR3 DNA: TGTGCCAGCAGACAGGGAGCCCAATCACCCCTCCACTTT
V gene: TRBV5-1; CDR3 length: 13; D gene: NA; J gene: TRBJ2-7; clone size: NA; CDR3 protein: CASSLIQGYEQYF; CDR3 DNA: TGCGCCAGCAGCTTGATACAGGGTTACGAGCAGTACTTC
V gene: TRBV10-1; CDR3 length: 14; D gene: TRBD2; J gene: TRBJ2-1; clone size: NA; CDR3 protein: CASRAGGPLDEQFF; CDR3 DNA: TGCGCCAGCAGAGCGGGAGGGCCTCTGGATGAGCAGTTCTTC
V gene: TRBV5-1; CDR3 length: 18; D gene: TRBD1; J gene: TRBJ1-2; clone size: NA; CDR3 protein: CASSLEGTAGGANYGYTF; CDR3 DNA: TGCGCCAGCAGCTTGGAGGGGACAGCCGGAGGGGCTAACTATGGCTACACCTTC
V gene: TRBV2; CDR3 length: 14; D gene: NA; J gene: TRBJ1-5; clone size: NA; CDR3 protein: CASSSQGSNQPQHF; CDR3 DNA: TGTGCCAGCAGCTCCCAGGGAAGCAATCAGCCCCAGCATTTT
V gene: TRBV11-2; CDR3 length: 14; D gene: NA; J gene: TRBJ1-2; clone size: NA; CDR3 protein: CASSLSDSNYGYTF; CDR3 DNA: TGTGCCAGCAGCTTATCAGACTCTAACTATGGCTACACCTTC
V gene: TRBV7-9; CDR3 length: 14; D gene: TRBD1; J gene: TRBJ2-7; clone size: NA; CDR3 protein: CASSLERGLREQYF; CDR3 DNA: TGTGCCAGCAGCTTAGAGAGGGGGCTACGCGAGCAGTACTTC
V gene: TRBV9; CDR3 length: 18; D gene: TRBD2; J gene: TRBJ2-5; clone size: NA; CDR3 protein: CASSVARKGGSMEETQYF; CDR3 DNA: TGTGCCAGCAGCGTAGCCCGAAAGGGAGGGAGCATGGAAGAGACCCAGTACTTC
V gene: TRBV5-4; CDR3 length: 14; D gene: TRBD1; J gene: TRBJ1-4; clone size: NA; CDR3 protein: CASSIQGAVEKLFF; CDR3 DNA: TGTGCCAGCAGCATACAGGGGGCTGTCGAAAAACTGTTTTTT
V gene: TRBV19; CDR3 length: 14; D gene: TRBD1; J gene: TRBJ2-7; clone size: NA; CDR3 protein: CASSTGGGVYEQYF; CDR3 DNA: TGTGCCAGTAGCACAGGGGGCGGGGTATACGAGCAGTACTTC
V gene: TRBV6-6; CDR3 length: 13; D gene: NA; J gene: TRBJ1-5; clone size: NA; CDR3 protein: CASSPRSVWSQHF; CDR3 DNA: TGTGCCAGCAGTCCCAGGTCCGTTTGGTCCCAGCATTTT
V gene: TRBV27; CDR3 length: 15; D gene: NA; J gene: TRBJ1-5; clone size: NA; CDR3 protein: CASSPRGVGNQPQHF; CDR3 DNA: TGTGCCAGCAGTCCTCGGGGAGTGGGCAATCAGCCCCAGCATTTT
V gene: TRBV19; CDR3 length: 14; D gene: NA; J gene: TRBJ2-3; clone size: NA; CDR3 protein: CASSIGGVTDTQYF; CDR3 DNA: TGTGCCAGTAGTATAGGGGGAGTCACAGATACGCAGTATTTT
V gene: TRBV29-1; CDR3 length: 13; D gene: NA; J gene: TRBJ2-2; clone size: NA; CDR3 protein: CSVGTANTGELFF; CDR3 DNA: TGCAGCGTTGGGACAGCGAACACCGGGGAGCTGTTTTTT
V gene: TRBV10-3; CDR3 length: 14; D gene: NA; J gene: TRBJ2-3; clone size: NA; CDR3 protein: CAISDGTSTDTQYF; CDR3 DNA: TGTGCCATCAGTGACGGGACTAGCACAGATACGCAGTATTTT
V gene: TRBV10-3; CDR3 length: 13; D gene: NA; J gene: TRBJ2-5; clone size: few; CDR3 protein: CAIRIGTQETQYF; CDR3 DNA: TGTGCCATCAGGATCGGGACTCAAGAGACCCAGTACTTC
V gene: TRBV3-1/TRBV3-2; CDR3 length: 15; D gene: TRBD2; J gene: TRBJ2-7; clone size: NA; CDR3 protein: CASSQVISGSYEQYF; CDR3 DNA: TGTGCCAGCAGCCAAGTCATAAGCGGGAGTTACGAGCAGTACTTC
V gene: TRBV27; CDR3 length: 18; D gene: TRBD2; J gene: TRBJ2-1; clone size: NA; CDR3 protein: CASTPGLAGGRQYNEQFF; CDR3 DNA: TGTGCCAGCACCCCCGGACTAGCGGGGGGGCGTCAATACAATGAGCAGTTCTTC
V gene: TRBV9; CDR3 length: 14; D gene: NA; J gene: TRBJ1-1; clone size: NA; CDR3 protein: CASSVFEGLSEAFF; CDR3 DNA: TGTGCCAGCAGCGTATTCGAGGGACTGTCTGAAGCTTTCTTT
V gene: TRBV6-5; CDR3 length: 14; D gene: NA; J gene: TRBJ2-3; clone size: NA; CDR3 protein: CASSYVGATDTQYF; CDR3 DNA: TGTGCCAGCAGTTACGTGGGGGCCACAGATACGCAGTATTTT
V gene: TRBV7-3; CDR3 length: 13; D gene: NA; J gene: TRBJ1-1; clone size: NA; CDR3 protein: CATSTQGWAEAFF; CDR3 DNA: TGTGCCACTTCAACACAGGGATGGGCTGAAGCTTTCTTT
V gene: TRBV7-2; CDR3 length: 16; D gene: NA; J gene: TRBJ1-5; clone size: NA; CDR3 protein: CASSLVGGESNQPQHF; CDR3 DNA: TGTGCCAGCAGCCTGGTGGGCGGGGAAAGCAATCAGCCCCAGCATTTT
V gene: TRBV3-1/TRBV3-2; CDR3 length: 15; D gene: TRBD1; J gene: TRBJ2-5; clone size: NA; CDR3 protein: CASLPGQGASETQYF; CDR3 DNA: TGTGCCAGCTTACCGGGACAGGGGGCATCAGAGACCCAGTACTTC
V gene: TRBV3-1/TRBV3-2; CDR3 length: 14; D gene: TRBD2; J gene: TRBJ2-1; clone size: NA; CDR3 protein: CASSLSGGVGEQFF; CDR3 DNA: TGTGCCAGCAGCCTTAGCGGGGGGGTAGGTGAGCAGTTCTTC
V gene: TRBV10-3; CDR3 length: 14; D gene: TRBD1; J gene: TRBJ2-3; clone size: NA; CDR3 protein: CAISYDRGTDTQYF; CDR3 DNA: TGTGCCATCAGCTACGACAGGGGCACAGATACGCAGTATTTT
V gene: TRBV6-5; CDR3 length: 15; D gene: NA; J gene: TRBJ2-2; clone size: NA; CDR3 protein: CASARRQEDTGELFF; CDR3 DNA: TGTGCCAGCGCGCGTCGTCAGGAGGACACCGGGGAGCTGTTTTTT
V gene: TRBV20-1; CDR3 length: 11; D gene: TRBD1; J gene: TRBJ1-2; clone size: NA; CDR3 protein: CSAATGYGYTF; CDR3 DNA: TGCAGTGCTGCGACAGGGTATGGCTACACCTTC